This T cell receptor (beta chain) derives from a study of blood T cells in healthy people across ages. Primers used in a second PCR of about 7 to 12 cycles were a sample-barcoded 5' primer and a J-beta primer mix. TCRdb re-called the 5' RACE reads through MiXCR, storing one row per CDR3 protein. In the table there are just under 550,000 distinct CDR3 sequences, 24% of which are singletons. V dropped 3 bases and J dropped 6 bases, with 15 bases sitting between them. The CDR3 extends over 14 amino acids. Germline CDR1 is SGHRS and CDR2 is YFSETQ. This sample was shared with a second study, whose subject was T cells of mothers and their children.

The receptor comes from a boy aged 10-17 years in good health. The chain has TRBV5-1 and TRBJ1-1, with unresolved D. The sequenced sample consisted of blood. The CDR3: CASSSNQVWAEAFF. CDR3 sequence (DNA): TGCGCCAGCAGCTCAAATCAGGTGTGGGCTGAAGCTTTCTTT.